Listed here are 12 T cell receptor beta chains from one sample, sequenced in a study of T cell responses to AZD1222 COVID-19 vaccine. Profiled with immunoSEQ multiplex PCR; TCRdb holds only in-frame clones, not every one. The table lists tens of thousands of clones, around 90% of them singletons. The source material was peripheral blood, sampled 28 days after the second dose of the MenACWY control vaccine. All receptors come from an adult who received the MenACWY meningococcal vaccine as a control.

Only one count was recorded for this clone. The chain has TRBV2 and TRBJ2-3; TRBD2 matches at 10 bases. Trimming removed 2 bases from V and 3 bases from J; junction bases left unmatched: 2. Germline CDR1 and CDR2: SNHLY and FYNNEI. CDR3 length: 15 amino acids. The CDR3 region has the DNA TGTGCCAGCAGTGAAAGTAGCGGGAGGACAGATACGCAGTATTTT. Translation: CASSESSGRTDTQYF.

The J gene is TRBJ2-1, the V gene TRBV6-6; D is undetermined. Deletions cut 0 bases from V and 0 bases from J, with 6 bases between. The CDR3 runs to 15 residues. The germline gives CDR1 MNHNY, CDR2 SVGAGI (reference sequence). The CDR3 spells CASSYSISSYNEQFF. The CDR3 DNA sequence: TGTGCCAGCAGTTACTCCATCAGCTCCTACAATGAGCAGTTCTTC.

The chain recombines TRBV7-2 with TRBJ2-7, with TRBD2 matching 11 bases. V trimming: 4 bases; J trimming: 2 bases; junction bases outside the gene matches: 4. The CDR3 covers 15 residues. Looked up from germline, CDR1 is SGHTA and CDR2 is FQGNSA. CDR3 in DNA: TGTGCCAGCAGCTGGACTAGCGGGTCGACCTACGAGCAGTACTTC. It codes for CASSWTSGSTYEQYF.

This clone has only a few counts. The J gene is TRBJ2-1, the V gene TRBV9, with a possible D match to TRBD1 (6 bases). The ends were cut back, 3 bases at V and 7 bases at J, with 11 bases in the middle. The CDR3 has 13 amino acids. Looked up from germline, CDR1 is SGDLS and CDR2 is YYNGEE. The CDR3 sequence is CASSASGQNEQFF. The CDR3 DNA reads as TGTGCCAGCAGCGCCTCCGGACAGAATGAGCAGTTCTTC.

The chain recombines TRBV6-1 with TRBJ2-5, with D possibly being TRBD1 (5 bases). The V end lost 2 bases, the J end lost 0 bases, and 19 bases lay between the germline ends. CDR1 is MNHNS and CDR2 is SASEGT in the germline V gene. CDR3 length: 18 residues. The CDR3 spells CASSERGHHAVYQETQYF. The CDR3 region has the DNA TGTGCCAGCAGTGAAAGGGGTCATCATGCCGTGTACCAAGAGACCCAGTACTTC.

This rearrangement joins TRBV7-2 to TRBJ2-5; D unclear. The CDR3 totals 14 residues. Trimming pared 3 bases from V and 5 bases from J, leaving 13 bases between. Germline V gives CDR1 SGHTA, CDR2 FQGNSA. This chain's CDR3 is CASSLSSRAETQYF. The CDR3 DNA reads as TGTGCCAGCAGCTTGAGTAGCCGCGCGGAGACCCAGTACTTC. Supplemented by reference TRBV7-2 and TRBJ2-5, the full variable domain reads GAGVSQSPSNKVTEKGKDVELRCDPISGHTALYWYRQSLGQGLEFLIYFQGNSAPDKSGLPSDRFSAERTGGSVSTLTIQRTQQEDSAVYLCASSLSSRAETQYFGPGTRLLVL.

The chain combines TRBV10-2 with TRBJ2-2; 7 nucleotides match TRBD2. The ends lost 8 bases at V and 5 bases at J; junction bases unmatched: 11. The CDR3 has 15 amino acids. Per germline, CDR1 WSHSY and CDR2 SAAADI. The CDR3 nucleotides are TGCGCCAGCCTGGGGGGGGACCGCTTGACCGGGGAGCTGTTTTTT. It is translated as CASLGGDRLTGELFF.

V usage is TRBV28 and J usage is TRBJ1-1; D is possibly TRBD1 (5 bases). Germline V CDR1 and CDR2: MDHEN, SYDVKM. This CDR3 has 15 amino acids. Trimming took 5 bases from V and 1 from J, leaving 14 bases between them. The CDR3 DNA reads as TGTGCCAGCAGTGTAATGACTGGGGGGAACACTGAAGCTTTCTTT. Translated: CASSVMTGGNTEAFF.

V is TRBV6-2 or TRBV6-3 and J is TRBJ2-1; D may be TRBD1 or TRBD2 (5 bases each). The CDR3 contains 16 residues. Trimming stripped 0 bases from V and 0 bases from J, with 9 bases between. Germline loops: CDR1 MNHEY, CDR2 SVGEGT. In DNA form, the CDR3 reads TGTGCCAGCAGTTACTCGGGGACGAGCTCCTACAATGAGCAGTTCTTC. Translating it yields CASSYSGTSSYNEQFF.

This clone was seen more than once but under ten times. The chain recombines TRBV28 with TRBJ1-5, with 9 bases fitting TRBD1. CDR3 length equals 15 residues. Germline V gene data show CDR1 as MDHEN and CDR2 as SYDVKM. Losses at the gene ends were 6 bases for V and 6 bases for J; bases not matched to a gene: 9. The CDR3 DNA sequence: TGTGCCAGCAGCCAAACGGACAGGGGAGGTCAGCCCCAGCATTTT. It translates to CASSQTDRGGQPQHF.

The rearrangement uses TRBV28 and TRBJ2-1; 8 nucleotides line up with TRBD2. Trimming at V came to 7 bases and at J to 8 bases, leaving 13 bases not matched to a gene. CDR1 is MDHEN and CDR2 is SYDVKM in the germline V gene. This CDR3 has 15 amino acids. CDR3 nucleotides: TGTGCCAGCATCCCCGCCAGGACTAGCCAGTATGAGCAGTTCTTC. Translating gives CASIPARTSQYEQFF.

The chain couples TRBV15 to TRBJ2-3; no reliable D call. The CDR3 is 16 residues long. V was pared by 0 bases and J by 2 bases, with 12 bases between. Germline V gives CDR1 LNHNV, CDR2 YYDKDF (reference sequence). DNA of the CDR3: TGTGCCACCAGCAGAGAGCGAGTTTCCTTCACAGATACGCAGTATTTT. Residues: CATSRERVSFTDTQYF.